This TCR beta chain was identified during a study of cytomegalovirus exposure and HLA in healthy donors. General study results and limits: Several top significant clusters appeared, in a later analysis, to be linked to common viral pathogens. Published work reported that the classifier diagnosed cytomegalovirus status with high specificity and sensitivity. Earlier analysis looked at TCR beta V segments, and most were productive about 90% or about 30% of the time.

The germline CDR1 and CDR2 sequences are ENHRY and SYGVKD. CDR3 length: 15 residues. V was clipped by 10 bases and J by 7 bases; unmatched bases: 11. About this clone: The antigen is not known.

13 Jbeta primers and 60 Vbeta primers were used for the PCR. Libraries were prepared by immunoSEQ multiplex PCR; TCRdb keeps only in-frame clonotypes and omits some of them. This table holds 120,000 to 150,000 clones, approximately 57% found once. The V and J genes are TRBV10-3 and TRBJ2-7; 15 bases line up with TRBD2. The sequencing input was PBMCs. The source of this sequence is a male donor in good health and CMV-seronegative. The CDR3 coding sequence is TGTGCCAGCACGTGGACTAGCGGGGGGGTTGGAGAGCAGTACTTC. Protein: CASTWTSGGVGEQYF.